Included here is one T cell receptor beta chain sequence, with context. The data are from a study of CD8+ T cells in alopecia areata. Sequencing used cDNA as its template, made by extracting RNA and reverse transcribing it. This table comes from immunoSEQ multiplex PCR, and its TCRdb copy is limited to in-frame clones, with some not included. The sample has approximately 150,000 clones; around 57% are singletons. Per the germline V gene, CDR1 is SGHDT and CDR2 is YYEEEE. V was cut by 2 bases and J by 4 bases, with 7 bases left in between. The CDR3 runs to 12 residues. V usage is TRBV5-6 and J usage is TRBJ2-7, with a tentative D call TRBD2 (5 bases). This TCR came from a human donor in good health. The sequenced sample was CD4+ T cells sorted from blood. The CDR3 reads CASSFLAYEQYF. CDR3 DNA: TGTGCCAGCAGCTTCCTAGCATACGAGCAGTACTTC.